This T cell receptor beta chain is from a study of blood T cell repertoires in COVID-19. Study-wide background: Sources were T cells, B-cell-depleted T cells, or PBMCs; the material itself was cDNA or gDNA.

CDR1 MNHEY and CDR2 SVGAGI come from the germline V gene. V lost 2 bases, J lost 8 bases, and 14 bases lay in between. The CDR3 length is 14 residues. In the original processing: Amplified reference gene primers provided the basis for estimating nucleated cell counts. Some clones are missing from TCRdb's copy, which holds only in-frame ones; the method was immunoSEQ multiplex PCR. For V, J and clone size, that table is used; D and trimming come from the DNA. Among about 200,000 clones listed, approximately 90% were seen once. This clone was seen more than once but under ten times. This receptor was taken from a man aged 55 to 70 with active or convalescent COVID-19. The sequenced material came from peripheral blood. The rearrangement uses TRBV6-5 and TRBJ2-3; D perhaps matches TRBD2 (5 bases). CDR3 bases: TGTGCCAGCAGTTACCTCAGCCCGGGGAGTACGCAGTATTTT. Translated: CASSYLSPGSTQYF.